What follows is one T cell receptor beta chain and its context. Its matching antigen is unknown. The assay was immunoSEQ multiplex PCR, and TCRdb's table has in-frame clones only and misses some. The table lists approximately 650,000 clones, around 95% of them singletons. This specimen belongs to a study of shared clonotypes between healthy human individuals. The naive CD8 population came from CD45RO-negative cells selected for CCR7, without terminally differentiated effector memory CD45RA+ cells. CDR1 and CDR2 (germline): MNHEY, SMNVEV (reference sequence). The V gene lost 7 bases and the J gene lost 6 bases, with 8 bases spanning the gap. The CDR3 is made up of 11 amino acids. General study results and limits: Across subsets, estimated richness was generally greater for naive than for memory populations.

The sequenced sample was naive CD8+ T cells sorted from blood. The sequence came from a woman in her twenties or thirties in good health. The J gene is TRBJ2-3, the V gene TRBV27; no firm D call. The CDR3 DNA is TGTGCCAGCACGTTTGGGGATACGCAGTATTTT. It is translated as CASTFGDTQYF.